This T cell receptor beta chain emerged from a study of cytomegalovirus exposure and HLA in healthy donors (dated by TCRdb to the late 2010s). About the investigation overall: An earlier analysis of approximately 600 of the donors reported 250 to 300 Gb of sequence data and 117 million unique TCR beta sequences from about 200 million T cells. Approximately 300 gigabases of sequencing data and approximately 91 million unique TCR sequences made up an early release that covered about 640 HLA-typed donors. Of the roughly 400 genotyped donors, about 80% fell in the genetic ancestry cluster associated with self-reported Caucasian donors. The study aimed to test whether cataloging public T cell receptors could reveal signatures of past pathogen exposure. The T cell repertoires of around 730 subjects were profiled by immunosequencing and related to cytomegalovirus serostatus. In addition to the first cohort of approximately 670 subjects, a separate validation cohort of 120 different subjects was used. To predict cytomegalovirus infection status, the study brought together high-throughput TCR immunosequencing, statistical association of individual TCRs with disease status, and machine learning. A later analysis re-analyzed previously published TCR beta repertoires from 650 to 800 donors and added high-resolution HLA genotyping to study TCR occurrence patterns. Rather than drawing on any new phenotypic data, the later analysis identified candidate immune exposures from TCR beta sequences and the way those sequences occurred across donors. An earlier analysis of 587 of the donors applied high-throughput TCR beta sequencing to assess whether each TCR beta V gene segment acted as functional or pseudogenic. Alongside the repertoire data, information on donor age, sex, ethnicity and CMV serostatus was compiled. Genome-wide SNP genotypes for about 65% of the 666 donors were used in a later genetic analysis, which treated that subset as a discovery cohort. All discovery cohort repertoires had been generated on a single sequencing platform. Both class I and class II loci were covered by HLA typing, at four-digit resolution. Typing coverage differed by locus: A, B, C, DRB1 and DQB1 were typed in about 620-640 donors, DQA1 in about 510, DPA1 in some 570, and DPB1 in approximately 450. A handful of DR-DQ haplotypes were handled as single units for association and clustering because linkage in the cohort was strong. Among 350 to 400 genotyped donors of the cohort, an average of approximately 230,000 unique TCR beta nucleotide sequences were sequenced per donor, 15% to 20% of them non-productive. Study-wide findings and limitations: The classifier was reported to diagnose cytomegalovirus status with high specificity and sensitivity in both the original cohort and the validation cohort. In an earlier analysis of several hundred of the donors, most TCR beta V segments were observed in productive rearrangements about 87% or about 30% of the time, broadly matching IMGT annotations. A further reported finding was that TCR beta sequences accurately predicted the HLA-A and HLA-B alleles for most subjects in the first cohort. In a later analysis, TCR association rates were found to vary across HLA loci, with the most associated TCRs seen for DRB1 alleles and the fewest for HLA-C alleles. Several of the top co-occurrence clusters appeared to be linked to parvovirus B19, influenza, CMV and Epstein-Barr virus, according to a later analysis. Presence/absence analyses assumed roughly uniform sequencing depth across donors, an assumption that may not hold. The authors suggested that the approach could potentially be extended to other disease states and immunological phenotypes. A group of highly shared sequence variants was considered likely to be a technical artifact of the sequencing pipeline. In a later analysis, HLA-associated TCR beta chains were found to be more clonally expanded and to have lower generation probabilities than equally common non-associated chains. V-gene and J-gene trimming of TCR beta chains was associated with a missense DCLRE1C variant in a later genetic analysis, and the association was replicated in an independent cohort. Across donors, most TCR sequences were observed very rarely, whereas some public TCRs were present in many individuals. At a false discovery rate of 0.05, a later analysis linked around 17,000 TCR beta sequences to specific HLA alleles. A later genetic analysis reported fewer N-insertions in productive TCRs among donors in an Asian-associated ancestry cluster than the approximately 700-donor mean. Assigning TCR associations to individual alleles was difficult when HLA alleles, especially DR and DQ, strongly co-occurred. A later analysis found that most CMV-associated TCR beta chains appeared HLA-restricted, with HLA associations seemingly driven largely by CMV exposure. The study listed over 150 TCR beta chains as associated with cytomegalovirus. Because counts were too low, around 18 rarely observed V segments, including chromosome 9 orphons, were left out of the earlier analysis of some 640 of the donors. In vitro tests confirmed that a few of the cytomegalovirus-associated TCR beta chains recognize cytomegalovirus antigens. Only TCR beta chains were sequenced in this cohort, and the absence of alpha or paired-chain data limited detectable features. Because the 87-base-pair reads could not distinguish some IMGT-functional V segments, including TRBV6-2 and TRBV6-3, those segments were excluded. HLA typing was unavailable for some donors at each locus, so association tests used only the typed subset. Correlated functional status among segregating V segments might reflect linkage disequilibrium, but an unknown experimental factor could not be ruled out. Immune exposure information for the cohort was limited to CMV serostatus.

Receptor libraries were prepared by the immunoSEQ multiplex PCR assay. For the multiplex PCR, a mixture combining 60 forward primers for TCR Vbeta segments and 13 reverse primers for TCR Jbeta segments was used. Amplification of the CDR3 region of rearranged TCR beta genes was performed with a multiplex PCR assay on genomic DNA. The amplified TCR beta libraries were sequenced on the Illumina HiSeq System as 87-base-pair reads. Per the authors' processing: Across the roughly 640 repertoires, a later analysis counted 80 million or so unique TCR beta chains, about 10 million of which were shared by at least two donors. Raw reads were error-corrected and collapsed into unique sequences with a nearest-neighbor algorithm that merged closely related sequences to remove PCR and sequencing errors. To assign V, D and J gene segments, CDR3 sequences were aligned to IMGT reference sequences. For a sequence to be retained, a match of at least six nucleotides to both a V gene segment and a J gene segment was required. A rearrangement counted as productive if the CDR3 had no stop codons and remained in frame with V and J, and every other rearrangement counted as non-productive. CDR3 was defined according to IMGT convention as the region running from the second conserved V-encoded cysteine to the conserved J-encoded phenylalanine. In an earlier analysis of more than 550 of the donors, sequences lacking an unambiguous match to a single V gene segment were excluded. In an earlier analysis of around 590 of the donors, a V segment was called functional when productive rearrangements were above 56.7%, and segregating when the standard deviation between donors exceeded 5%. A statistical classification framework was built for diagnosing cytomegalovirus status from the catalog of TCR beta chain sequences. In a later analysis, TCR nucleotide sequences were compared against IMGT/GENE-DB human TR gene sequences so that V and J genes could be assigned. The TCRdist pipeline was used in a later analysis to assign CDR3 sequences and most-parsimonious VDJ recombination scenarios. In a later analysis, each TCR beta chain was defined by its CDR3 amino acid sequence together with its V-gene family, and reads without a unique V-gene family were excluded. As a way to deal with suspected cross-contamination and a sequencing artifact, a later analysis dropped approximately 570 nucleotide sequences that were highly shared and had low generation probability. In a later analysis, a clonal expansion index was calculated for each public chain from normalized within-repertoire ranks of inferred template counts. A later analysis computed generation probabilities with a VDJ recombination model fitted to out-of-frame rearrangements, and checked the results against IGoR. A later analysis scored TCR-TCR, TCR-HLA and TCR-CMV co-occurrence with hypergeometric tests, applying a repertoire-size bias correction to TCR pairs. False discovery rates were estimated in a later analysis by permuting HLA or CMV assignments 20 times. In a later analysis, co-occurring TCRs were grouped with DBSCAN, and TCRdist sequence similarity was added when clustering was performed within HLA-allele-positive subsets. Repertoires with fewer than 30,000 or more than 120,000 public chains, plus five repertoires with anomalous nucleotide sharing, were excluded from co-occurrence clustering. TCRdb holds this immuneACCESS table with in-frame rearrangements only. Some clones are missing; in checked studies, unresolved V genes explain under half, and the rest has no known cause. V, J and clone size are those of that table, while D and trimming were read from the DNA. The sample includes approximately 140,000 clones, with about 70% observed a single time. In total, the top ten clones hold under 3% of the sample.

The cohort was made up of approximately 670 healthy bone marrow donors. Cohort members were all nominally healthy when sampled, although unrecorded immune exposures were likely present. The donor was CMV seropositive and was included in the group of some 290 seropositive cohort members. Each donor provided a peripheral blood sample, and peripheral blood mononuclear cells were used for TCR beta sequencing. The Qiagen DNeasy Blood Extraction Kit was used to extract genomic DNA from the blood cell samples. V loses 6 bases of germline sequence and J loses 4 bases, and the interval between the two ends is 13 bases. CDR1 and CDR2, looked up from the germline V gene, are MNHEY and SVGAGI. The CDR3, cysteine through phenylalanine, is 14 amino acids long. Only CDR3 DNA is held: 42 bases, read in frame from base 1. About this clone itself: Its specific antigen is unknown. Nothing much larger sits one base from this clone, and base qualities are not available.

This sequence uses TRBV6-5 and TRBJ1-3; no D gene can be assigned with confidence. This TCR came from a woman aged 60-75 years in good health and CMV-seropositive. The specimen was PBMCs. The CDR3 sequence is CASRNAGFGNTIYF. The nucleotides are TGTGCCAGCAGGAACGCGGGGTTCGGAAACACCATATATTTT.